These T cell receptor beta chains were read from a single sample in a study of T cell repertoires in cytomegalovirus infection. Via MiXCR, TCRdb re-called the reads, giving one row per CDR3 protein. The table records roughly 320,000 distinct CDR3 sequences, roughly a tenth of them present only once. The sequencing sample was made of PBMCs. The source is a human donor in good health (CMV status not recorded). Some clones in this sample may be carry-over from other donors' samples. CDR3s include the opening cysteine and the closing phenylalanine or tryptophan. D genes are given only for firm matches. The size entry is marked missing in some rows and otherwise reads once, few, many or a size class.

J gene,V gene,clone size,D gene,CDR3 DNA,CDR3 protein
TRBJ2-1,TRBV6-6,many,TRBD2,TGTGCCACATGGACAGACCTTACTAGCGGGGGGCGGAATGAGCAGTTCTTC,CATWTDLTSGGRNEQFF
TRBJ1-5,TRBV12-3/TRBV12-4,many,TRBD1,TGTGCCAGCAGTTGGGACAGTTCTTCTCAGCCCCAGCATTTT,CASSWDSSSQPQHF
TRBJ2-1,TRBV19,few,TRBD1,TGTGCCAGTATCCCGGGACAGGGGTACAATGAGCAGTTCTTC,CASIPGQGYNEQFF
TRBJ2-7,TRBV15,few,NA,TGTGCCACCAGCAGAGGGGGAGTAAGGGACCTCTCCTACGAGCAGTACTTC,CATSRGGVRDLSYEQYF
TRBJ1-6,TRBV12-3/TRBV12-4,many,NA,TGTGCCAGCAGACCGGCCTCCACCTTCTCACCCCTCCACTTT,CASRPASTFSPLHF
TRBJ1-1,TRBV28,NA,TRBD1,TGTGCCAGCAGTTCGCCTGGGACAGGGGGCTTATATCCTGAAGCTTTCTTT,CASSSPGTGGLYPEAFF
TRBJ2-1,TRBV5-1,many,NA,TGCGCCAGCAGTAAGGGAGTAGATTACAATGAGCAGTTCTTC,CASSKGVDYNEQFF
TRBJ1-5,TRBV7-2,many,NA,TGTGCCAGCAGCTTAGGTGGTAGATATCATCAGCCCCAGCATTTT,CASSLGGRYHQPQHF
TRBJ1-1,TRBV7-8,few,NA,TGTGCCAGCAGCTTAAGGTCCACGATTGAAGCTTTCTTT,CASSLRSTIEAFF
TRBJ1-5,TRBV24-1,NA,NA,TGTGCCACCAGTGATTTCCGAGGGGGGCCCCAGCATTTT,CATSDFRGGPQHF
TRBJ1-5,TRBV19,few,NA,TGTGCCAGTAGTATGAAGTACAATCAGCCCCAGCATTTT,CASSMKYNQPQHF
TRBJ1-2,TRBV6-6,NA,NA,TGTGCCAGCAGTTACTCCAAGGAGTTCTATGGCTACACCTTC,CASSYSKEFYGYTF
TRBJ2-1,TRBV7-9,many,TRBD2,TGTGCCAGCCAACACTCGGTTAGCGGGGGATTCCTGAATGAGCAGTTCTTC,CASQHSVSGGFLNEQFF
TRBJ1-1,TRBV20-1,many,NA,TGCAGTGCTAGAGATACCCAAAAGGGGAACACTGAAGCTTTCTTT,CSARDTQKGNTEAFF
TRBJ2-5,TRBV5-1,many,TRBD2,TGCGCCAGCAGCCGGGGGGGTCCATCGGAGACCCAGTACTTC,CASSRGGPSETQYF
TRBJ2-5,TRBV18,many,NA,TGTGCCAGCTCACCACCGAGAGAGACCCAGTACTTC,CASSPPRETQYF
TRBJ2-1,TRBV20-1,many,NA,TGCAGTGCTAAAGGGGGTAACAACTACAATGAGCAGTTCTTC,CSAKGGNNYNEQFF
TRBJ1-1,TRBV6-6,many,NA,TGTGCCAGCAGTTATGGGAGGGGGACTGAAGCTTTCTTT,CASSYGRGTEAFF
TRBJ2-5,TRBV10-3,NA,TRBD2,TGTGCCGCAACCGGGACTAGCGGGGGCCAAGAGACCCAGTACTTC,CAATGTSGGQETQYF
TRBJ2-7,TRBV5-5,NA,NA,TGTGCCAGCAGCCCCGGGACTTATACCTACGAGCAGTACTTC,CASSPGTYTYEQYF
TRBJ2-5,TRBV6-6,many,NA,TGTGCCAGCAGGGAGACAAGTCAAGAGACCCAGTACTTC,CASRETSQETQYF
TRBJ2-2,TRBV28,many,TRBD2,TGTGCCAGCAGAAGGCCGGGACTAGGGTTTCCCGGGGAGCTGTTTTTT,CASRRPGLGFPGELFF
TRBJ1-1,TRBV6-5,few,NA,TGTGCCAGCAGTCCCGCCGGCAGTAAAGAGGCTTTCTTT,CASSPAGSKEAFF
TRBJ2-3,TRBV4-3,NA,NA,TGCGCCAGCAGCCAGCCCCCCACGGATACGCAGTATTTT,CASSQPPTDTQYF
TRBJ1-1,TRBV29-1,many,TRBD1,TGCAGCGTACGGACAGGGCGAGGAGCTTTCTTT,CSVRTGRGAFF
TRBJ1-1,TRBV10-3,many,NA,TGTGCCACCACGATTTCGACAGCCCCTAAAGCTTTCTTT,CATTISTAPKAFF
TRBJ1-2,TRBV5-1,NA,NA,TGCGCCAGCAGCGCTTACAGGGTCGAATCCCTTGGCTACACCTTC,CASSAYRVESLGYTF
TRBJ2-1,TRBV14,many,NA,TGTGCCAGCAGCCAAAACAACGGTGCGTTCAATGAGCAGTTCTTC,CASSQNNGAFNEQFF
TRBJ1-6,TRBV28,many,NA,TGTGCCAGCAGTTTAGTCCCAACAGCCCCAAATTCACCCCTCCACTTT,CASSLVPTAPNSPLHF
TRBJ2-7,TRBV4-1,many,TRBD2,TGCGCCAGCAGCCAAGATCCCGGGGGGGCCGCCTACGAGCAGTACTTC,CASSQDPGGAAYEQYF
TRBJ1-5,TRBV12-3/TRBV12-4,few,NA,TGTGCCAGCAGTTTAGGAGACAGGAGGGTTCAGCCCCAGCATTTT,CASSLGDRRVQPQHF
TRBJ2-6,TRBV6-2/TRBV6-3,NA,TRBD1,TGTGCCAGCAGTTACTCTTACAGGGGCTCTAACTCCGGGGCCAACGTCCTGACTTTC,CASSYSYRGSNSGANVLTF
TRBJ1-1,TRBV5-1,NA,TRBD1,TGCGCCAGCAGCTTGGCCGTCCTCCGGGACAGGGGCTCTGAAGCTTTCTTT,CASSLAVLRDRGSEAFF
TRBJ2-3,TRBV7-2,many,NA,TGTGCCAGCAGCTTAGCGGCCTCGGGGGGCACAGATACGCAGTATTTT,CASSLAASGGTDTQYF
TRBJ2-1,TRBV2,many,NA,TGTGCCAGCAGTGCATGGCAGCTGTACAATGAGCAGTTCTTC,CASSAWQLYNEQFF
TRBJ2-3,TRBV29-1,once,NA,TGCAGCGTTGAAGATCAAACAGGGCCGTATTTT,CSVEDQTGPYF
TRBJ1-1,TRBV27,many,NA,TGTGCCAGCAGTACCAACCCCAGGAGGACTGAAGCTTTCTTT,CASSTNPRRTEAFF
TRBJ1-6,TRBV5-8,many,NA,TGTGCCAGCAGCTTGTTTATCGGAAAAGGGACTGCCAATTCACCCCTCCACTTT,CASSLFIGKGTANSPLHF
TRBJ2-3,TRBV6-2/TRBV6-3,many,NA,TGTGCCAGCAGTTACTCAAGCCCAGGCCTGACCTTTTTCAACACAGATACGCAGTATTTT,CASSYSSPGLTFFNTDTQYF
TRBJ1-1,TRBV6-5,NA,NA,TGTGCCAGCAGTTACAGGGGACTGAACACTGAAGCTTTCTTT,CASSYRGLNTEAFF
TRBJ1-1,TRBV28,many,NA,TGTGCCAGCAGTTTACGACTGTTGAACACTGAAGCTTTCTTT,CASSLRLLNTEAFF
TRBJ2-3,TRBV29-1,many,NA,TGCAGCGGATCCACGGGGGTTTTTGGAACAGATACGCAGTATTTT,CSGSTGVFGTDTQYF
TRBJ1-1,TRBV4-2,many,NA,TGTGCCAGCAGCAAAGGGGCGGGAGAAGCTTTCTTT,CASSKGAGEAFF
TRBJ2-7,TRBV5-1,many,NA,TGCGCCAGCAGCTTGGGCCCCGCCGAGCAGTACTTC,CASSLGPAEQYF
TRBJ2-3,TRBV7-2,many,TRBD1,TGTGCCAGCAGCCCGGGACAGGCGGGCGCAGATACGCAGTATTTT,CASSPGQAGADTQYF
TRBJ2-1,TRBV27,many,NA,TGTGCCAGCAGTTTAGCGGCAATCAGCTCCTACAATGAGCAGTTCTTC,CASSLAAISSYNEQFF
TRBJ1-1,TRBV9,NA,NA,TGTGCCAGCAGCTGGGGGAGGAACACTGAAGCTTTCTTT,CASSWGRNTEAFF
TRBJ1-5,TRBV27,many,TRBD1,TGTGCCAGCAGTCCCGGGACAGCCACCAGCAATCAGCCCCAGCATTTT,CASSPGTATSNQPQHF
TRBJ1-5,TRBV20-1,NA,NA,TGCAGTGCTAAACCGGGGGCAAATCAGCCCCAGCATTTT,CSAKPGANQPQHF
TRBJ2-1,TRBV6-4,many,NA,TGTGCCAGCAGTGAGTCGGCGCGGGCCAGCTCCTACAATGAGCAGTTCTTC,CASSESARASSYNEQFF
TRBJ2-3,TRBV29-1,NA,NA,TGCAGCGTTGAAGATCGGACACGGCTAAGCACAGATACGCAGTATTTT,CSVEDRTRLSTDTQYF
TRBJ2-1,TRBV10-3,many,NA,TGTGCCATCAGTGAGTTGCAAGGACAGAAAAAGAATGAGCAGTTCTTC,CAISELQGQKKNEQFF
TRBJ1-6,TRBV7-2,many,TRBD1,TGTGCCAGCAGCTTGAAGCGGGACAGGGTTATGAGAAATTCACCCCTCCACTTT,CASSLKRDRVMRNSPLHF
TRBJ1-6,TRBV7-9,many,NA,TGTGCCAGCAGCTTGCGATTAGTCGGGAACCTTTCACCCCTCCACTTT,CASSLRLVGNLSPLHF
TRBJ1-2,TRBV6-2/TRBV6-3,many,NA,TGTGCCAGCAGTAAAGTGGAAAACTATGGCTACACCTTC,CASSKVENYGYTF